This T cell receptor (beta chain) stems from a study of beta chain features in type 1 diabetes. Study outcomes and limitations: Because the template was cDNA, high-expressing cells might be over-represented. Among all four CD4+ subsets, Type 1 diabetes patients had TCRB CDR3s that were moderately but significantly shorter.

This clone appeared a few times. Its antigen remains unidentified. Germline CDR1 and CDR2: SQVTM and ANQGSEA. V was clipped by 8 bases and J by 4 bases; unmatched bases: 19. The CDR3 has 17 amino acids. Every bit of the isolated RNA underwent reverse transcription, so sequencing read expressed TCRB transcripts. Roughly 3.6 million reads was the average for naive, central memory and regulatory T cell samples. Sequencing used immunoSEQ multiplex PCR; TCRdb keeps in-frame clones, though not all of them. Of under 300,000 clones listed, 16% are singletons. The TCR comes from a man younger than 45 with type 1 diabetes. Sequences were obtained from naive CD4+ T cells from blood. This chain joins TRBV29-1 and TRBJ2-5, with TRBD1 identical over 10 bases. CDR3 coding DNA: TGCAGCTTTCTCCGGGACAGGGGAAGCTTGACAAGAGAGACCCAGTACTTC. Protein sequence: CSFLRDRGSLTRETQYF.